This T cell receptor (beta chain) was recorded in a study of blood T cell repertoires in COVID-19. Whole-study context: Sites across the United States, Italy and Spain contributed samples from acute and convalescent COVID-19. Nucleic acid was either cDNA or gDNA, and it came from T cells, B-cell-depleted T cells, or PBMCs.

Methods used by the authors: The assay estimated nucleated cells by amplifying reference gene primers. Repertoires were generated with immunoSEQ multiplex PCR, while TCRdb's copy carries only in-frame clones and drops some. The DNA gave D and trimming, while V, J and clone size come from that table. Here the sample spans about 400,000 clones, 80% to 90% being singletons. Germline loops: CDR1 MGHRA, CDR2 YSYEKL. Unmatched junction bases numbered 7, after V lost 1 base and J lost 6 bases. The CDR3 extends over 15 amino acids. The chain uses TRBV4-1 and TRBJ2-7; 9 bases fit TRBD1. The sequenced sample was peripheral blood. This clonotype originated in a woman between 25 and 40 years old with acute or convalescent COVID-19. DNA of the CDR3: TGCGCCAGCAGCCAAGCCGATCGGACAGGGGTCGAGCAGTACTTC. The encoded protein is CASSQADRTGVEQYF.